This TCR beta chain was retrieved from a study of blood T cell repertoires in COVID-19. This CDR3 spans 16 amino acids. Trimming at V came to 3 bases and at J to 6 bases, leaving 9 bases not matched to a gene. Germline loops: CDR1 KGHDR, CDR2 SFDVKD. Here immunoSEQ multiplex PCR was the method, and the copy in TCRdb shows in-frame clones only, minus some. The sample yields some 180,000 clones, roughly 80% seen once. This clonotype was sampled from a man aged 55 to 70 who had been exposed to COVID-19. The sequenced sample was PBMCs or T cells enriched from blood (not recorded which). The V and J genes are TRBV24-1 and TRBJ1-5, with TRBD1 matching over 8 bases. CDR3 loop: CATSDTTSGGGQPQHF. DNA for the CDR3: TGTGCCACCAGTGATACAACATCAGGGGGCGGTCAGCCCCAGCATTTT.